This T cell receptor beta chain originates from a study of blood T cells in healthy people across ages (dated by TCRdb to the mid-2010s). The study in broad terms: In model experiments, template switching captured roughly one uniquely barcoded TCR beta cDNA molecule for every two T cells. Four age groups were formed from the donors: young (average roughly 15 years), middle-aged (roughly 38), aged (around 62) and long-lived (about 80). Two additional independent replicas of 1 million unique cDNA reads from the same blood draw were analyzed for two donors (one aged 18 to 30 and one aged 80 or older). To avoid experimental bias, donors of different ages were spread randomly across the sequencing lanes. The study measured age-related changes in TCR beta repertoire diversity using deep sequencing normalized with unique cDNA molecular identifiers. General study outcomes and caveats: Donor CMV infection status was unknown, potentially confounding age-related changes in expanded clonotypes. Bulk unsorted PBMC profiling prevented conclusive comparison of naive and antigen-experienced compartments. The long-lived group showed more naive CD4+ T cells, fewer expanded clones and increased TCR diversity than the aged group, suggesting age selection. Observed TCR beta diversity correlated strongly with the percentage of naive T cells measured by flow cytometry. Estimates of total diversity based on one million sequenced T cells were regarded as lower bounds and as underestimates. As age increased, observed TCR beta diversity per million T cells dropped in a roughly linear way, and a significant reduction was already evident by age 40.

Libraries were built with 5' RACE. Instrument used: Illumina HiSeq 2500. The second PCR ran for about 7 to 11 cycles and used a J-beta primer mix along with a sample-barcoded 5' primer. Each TCR beta cDNA molecule received a unique molecular identifier from a template-switch 5' adaptor carrying 12 random nucleotides. Each sample yielded at least 2.5 million CDR3-containing paired-end reads. First-strand cDNA synthesis was performed from all RNA using the Mint cDNA synthesis kit, with priming by a TRBC-specific oligonucleotide. Following uracil-DNA glycosylase treatment, a first 18-cycle PCR with universal primers M1SS and BC2_uni_R was performed on all cDNA. The study's own analysis went as follows. For normalization, 1 million high-quality reads, each with a distinct molecular identifier, were randomly selected from each sample. Reads sharing molecular identifiers were discarded rather than binned into consensus sequences. MiTCR, set to a Q25 quality threshold and the strictest error-elimination algorithm, was used for CDR3 identification, clonotype clustering and error correction. Lower-bound total TCR beta diversity was estimated with a nonparametric unseen species model using Euler transformation. TCRdb reworked the public reads: Q25 trimming with fastp, MiXCR clone assembly, productive beta chains retained. Merged by CDR3 protein, the rows form single entries marked with the most common genes and DNA. The V and J calls come from TCRdb's annotation, not from the publication. The sample yields 700,000 to 850,000 distinct CDR3 sequences; 50% to 65% were counted once. Around 40% of the sample is held by the ten biggest clonotypes.

A note on this clonotype: The specificity of this receptor is unknown. The sample holds no much larger clone one base away, and base qualities are not on file.

Donors were 30 to 45 systemically healthy Caucasian individuals from Russia aged roughly 6 to 90 years. Approximately 11 milliliters of peripheral blood were drawn from each donor into EDTA-treated Vacutainer tubes. PBMCs were isolated by Ficoll-Paque density-gradient centrifugation, with at least 7 million obtained per sample. Trizol reagent was used to extract total RNA from the PBMCs, yielding at least 6 micrograms per sample. For every donor, an aliquot of PBMCs went through flow cytometry to measure the percentages of naive CD45RAhigh/CD27high T cells. Input material: blood. The source of this sequence is a man at least 80 years old in good health.

The CDR3 here reads CASSQDRSRVGRERNEQYF. The nucleotide sequence reads as follows: TGCGCCAGCAGCCAAGATCGCTCAAGGGTAGGACGGGAAAGGAACGAGCAGTACTTC. This chain joins TRBV4-1 to TRBJ2-5; possibly the D gene is TRBD2, per 5 matching bases. Gene TRBJ2-7 matches the end of the DNA better, so the J call may be wrong. Reading the germline V gene gives CDR1 MGHRA and CDR2 YSYEKL. Inclusive of the bounding cysteine and phenylalanine, the CDR3 is 19 residues long. Only the CDR3 part of the read is kept: 57 bases, read in frame from the first base.